A selection of T cell receptor beta chains follows, all from one sample in a study of control samples from healthy donors and cancer patients. Sequenced by immunoSEQ multiplex PCR; TCRdb stores in-frame clones only, minus some. In the table there are 100,000 to 150,000 clones, 70% to 90% of which are singletons. Material: blood. The receptors originated from a man in his sixties in good health. Each CDR3 is given with its conserved first and last residue. The D gene is left open where the match is weak. The size of a clone is reported for some rows only, either as once, few or many, or as a class for expanded clones.

v_call	clone_size	j_call	d_call	cdr3_aa	cdr3_nt
TRBV11-2	NA	TRBJ1-1	TRBD1	CASSFGTAEAFF	TGTGCCAGCAGCTTCGGGACAGCTGAAGCTTTCTTT
TRBV7-3	NA	TRBJ2-1	NA	CASSLSGDGYNEQFF	TGTGCCAGCAGCCTAAGTGGGGACGGATACAATGAGCAGTTCTTC
TRBV9	NA	TRBJ2-7	NA	CASSVVSGSHEQYF	TGTGCCAGCAGCGTAGTGTCTGGGTCCCACGAGCAGTACTTC
TRBV9	few	TRBJ2-1	TRBD2	CASSVVGSGGFYNEQFF	TGTGCCAGCAGCGTAGTTGGTAGCGGGGGCTTCTACAATGAGCAGTTCTTC
TRBV5-1	NA	TRBJ2-1	NA	CASSLASSSYNEQFF	TGCGCCAGCAGCTTGGCCTCAAGCTCCTACAATGAGCAGTTCTTC
TRBV3-1/TRBV3-2	NA	TRBJ2-7	NA	CASSQDGRAYEQYF	TGTGCCAGCAGCCAAGATGGCCGAGCCTACGAGCAGTACTTC
TRBV11-2	NA	TRBJ1-3	NA	CASSFLIGSSPGNTIYF	TGTGCCAGCAGCTTTTTAATTGGGTCGAGTCCTGGAAACACCATATATTTT
TRBV12-5	NA	TRBJ2-1	NA	CASATDWNGGNEQFF	TGTGCTAGCGCAACAGACTGGAATGGCGGTAATGAGCAGTTCTTC
TRBV4-3	NA	TRBJ1-5	NA	CASSQDWRGSGNQPQHF	TGCGCCAGCAGCCAAGATTGGAGGGGCAGCGGCAATCAGCCCCAGCATTTT
TRBV19	NA	TRBJ2-4	NA	CASTQPGTKNIQYF	TGTGCCAGTACTCAACCGGGAACCAAAAACATTCAGTACTTC
TRBV28	NA	TRBJ2-3	NA	CASSRTGTDTQYF	TGTGCCAGCAGTCGGACAGGCACAGATACGCAGTATTTT
TRBV10-3	few	TRBJ1-5	NA	CAISGSDSNQPQHF	TGTGCCATCTCCGGGTCTGACAGCAATCAGCCCCAGCATTTT
TRBV5-1	NA	TRBJ2-6	NA	CASSLLPPGANVLTF	TGCGCCAGCAGCTTGCTTCCACCCGGGGCCAACGTCCTGACTTTC
TRBV19	NA	TRBJ2-7	TRBD1	CASSIGDRFSYEQYF	TGTGCCAGTAGTATAGGGGACAGATTCTCCTACGAGCAGTACTTC
TRBV30	NA	TRBJ1-4	TRBD1	CAWKSRIPGQGVNEKLFF	TGTGCCTGGAAGTCAAGAATCCCGGGACAGGGGGTAAATGAAAAACTGTTTTTT
TRBV5-1	NA	TRBJ1-5	NA	CAILSGQPQHF	TGCGCCATCCTCTCGGGTCAGCCCCAGCATTTT
TRBV5-4	once	TRBJ1-3	NA	CASSSAGTPGNTIYF	TGTGCCAGCAGCTCCGCCGGGACGCCCGGAAACACCATATATTTT
TRBV30	NA	TRBJ1-1	NA	CAWSGKRGGSAEAFF	TGTGCCTGGAGTGGAAAAAGAGGGGGGTCGGCTGAAGCTTTCTTT
TRBV2	NA	TRBJ1-1	NA	CASKTAGSPEAFF	TGTGCCAGCAAGACAGCCGGAAGCCCTGAAGCTTTCTTT
TRBV7-2	NA	TRBJ2-1	NA	CASSLVYYGSSSYNEQFF	TGTGCCAGCAGCTTAGTCTATTACGGGAGTAGCTCCTACAATGAGCAGTTCTTC